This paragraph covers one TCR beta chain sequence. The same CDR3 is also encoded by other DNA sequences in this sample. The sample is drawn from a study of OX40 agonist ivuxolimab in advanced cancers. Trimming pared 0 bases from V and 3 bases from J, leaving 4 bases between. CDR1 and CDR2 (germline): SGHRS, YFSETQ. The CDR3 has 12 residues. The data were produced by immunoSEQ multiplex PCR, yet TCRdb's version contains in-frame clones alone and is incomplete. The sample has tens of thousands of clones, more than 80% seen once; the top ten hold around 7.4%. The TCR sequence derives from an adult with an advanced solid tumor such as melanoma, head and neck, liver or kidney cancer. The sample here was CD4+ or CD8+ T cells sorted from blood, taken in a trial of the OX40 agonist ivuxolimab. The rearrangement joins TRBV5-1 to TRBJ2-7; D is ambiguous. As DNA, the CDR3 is TGCGCCAGCAGCTTGGAGGGCTACGAGCAGTACTTC. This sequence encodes CASSLEGYEQYF.